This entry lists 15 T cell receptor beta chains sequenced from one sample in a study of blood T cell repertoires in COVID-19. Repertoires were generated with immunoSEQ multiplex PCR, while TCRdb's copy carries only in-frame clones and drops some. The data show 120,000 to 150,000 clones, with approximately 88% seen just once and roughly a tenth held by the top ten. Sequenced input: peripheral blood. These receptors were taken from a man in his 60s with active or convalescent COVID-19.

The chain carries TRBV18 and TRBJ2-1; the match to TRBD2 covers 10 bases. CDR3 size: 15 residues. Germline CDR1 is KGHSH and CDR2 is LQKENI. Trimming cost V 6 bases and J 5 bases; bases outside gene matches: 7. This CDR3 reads CASSGASGRNNEQFF. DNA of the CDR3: TGTGCCAGCTCCGGAGCTAGCGGGAGAAACAATGAGCAGTTCTTC.

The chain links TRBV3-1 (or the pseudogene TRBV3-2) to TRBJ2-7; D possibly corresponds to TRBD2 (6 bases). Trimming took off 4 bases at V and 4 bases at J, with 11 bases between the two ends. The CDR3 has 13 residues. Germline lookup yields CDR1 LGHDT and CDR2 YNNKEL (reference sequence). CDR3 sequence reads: CASSPRAGYEQYF. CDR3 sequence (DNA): TGTGCCAGCAGCCCTAGAGCGGGTTACGAGCAGTACTTC.

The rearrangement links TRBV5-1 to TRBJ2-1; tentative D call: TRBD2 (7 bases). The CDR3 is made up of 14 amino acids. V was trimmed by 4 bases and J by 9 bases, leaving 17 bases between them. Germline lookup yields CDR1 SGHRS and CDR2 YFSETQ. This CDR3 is CASSGGAGGGEQFF. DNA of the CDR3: TGCGCCAGCAGCGGGGGGGCCGGGGGAGGTGAGCAGTTCTTC.

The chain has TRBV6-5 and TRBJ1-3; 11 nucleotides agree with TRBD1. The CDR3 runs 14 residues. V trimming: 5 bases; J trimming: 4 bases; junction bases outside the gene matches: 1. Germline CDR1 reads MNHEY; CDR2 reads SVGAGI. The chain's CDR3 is CASSRTGGGNTIYF. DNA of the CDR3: TGTGCCAGCAGTCGGACAGGGGGCGGAAACACCATATATTTT.

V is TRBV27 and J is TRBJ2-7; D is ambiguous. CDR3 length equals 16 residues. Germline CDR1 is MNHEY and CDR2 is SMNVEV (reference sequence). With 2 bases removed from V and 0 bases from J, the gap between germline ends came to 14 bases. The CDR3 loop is CASSLGPQALSYEQYF. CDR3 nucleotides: TGTGCCAGCAGTTTAGGGCCCCAGGCCCTCTCCTACGAGCAGTACTTC.

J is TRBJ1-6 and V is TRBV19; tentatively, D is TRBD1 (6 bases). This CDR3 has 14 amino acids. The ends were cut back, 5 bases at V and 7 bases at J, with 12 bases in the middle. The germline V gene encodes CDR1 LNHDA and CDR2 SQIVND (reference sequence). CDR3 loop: CASSPGHPNSPLHF. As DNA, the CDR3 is TGTGCCAGTAGTCCGGGACACCCCAATTCACCCCTCCACTTT.

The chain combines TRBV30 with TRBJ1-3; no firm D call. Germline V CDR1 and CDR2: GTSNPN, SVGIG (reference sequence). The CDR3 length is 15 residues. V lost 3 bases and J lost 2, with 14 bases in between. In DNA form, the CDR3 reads TGTGCCTGGAGACTACTCCGGAAAACTGGAAACACCATATATTTT. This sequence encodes CAWRLLRKTGNTIYF.

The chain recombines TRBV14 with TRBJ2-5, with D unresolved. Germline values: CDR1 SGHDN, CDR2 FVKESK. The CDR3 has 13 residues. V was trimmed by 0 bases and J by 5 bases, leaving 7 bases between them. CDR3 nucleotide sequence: TGTGCCAGCAGCCAAGATCTATCCGAGACCCAGTACTTC. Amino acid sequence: CASSQDLSETQYF. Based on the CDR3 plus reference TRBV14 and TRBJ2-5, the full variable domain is EAGVTQFPSHSVIEKGQTVTLRCDPISGHDNLYWYRRVMGKEIKFLLHFVKESKQDESGMPNNRFLAERTGGTYSTLKVQPAELEDSGVYFCASSQDLSETQYFGPGTRLLVL.

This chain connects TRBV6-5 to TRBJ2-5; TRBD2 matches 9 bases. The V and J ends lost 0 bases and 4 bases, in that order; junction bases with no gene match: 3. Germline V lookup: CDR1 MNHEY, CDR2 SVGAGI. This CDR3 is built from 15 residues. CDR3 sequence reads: CASSYSRGGGETQYF. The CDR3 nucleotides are TGTGCCAGCAGTTACTCGCGGGGGGGAGGAGAGACCCAGTACTTC.

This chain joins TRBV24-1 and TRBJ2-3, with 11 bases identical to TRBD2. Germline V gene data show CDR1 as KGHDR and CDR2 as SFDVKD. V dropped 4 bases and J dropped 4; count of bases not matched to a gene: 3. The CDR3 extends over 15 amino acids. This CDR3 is CATSDTSGRADTQYF. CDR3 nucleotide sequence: TGTGCCACCAGTGACACTAGCGGGAGAGCAGATACGCAGTATTTT.

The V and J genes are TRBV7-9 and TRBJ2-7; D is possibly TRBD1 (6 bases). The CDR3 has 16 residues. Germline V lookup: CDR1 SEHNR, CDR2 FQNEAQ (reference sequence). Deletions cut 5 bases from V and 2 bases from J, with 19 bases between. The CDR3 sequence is CASSRGGGRGAYEQYF. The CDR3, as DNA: TGTGCCAGCAGCCGGGGTGGGGGCAGGGGTGCCTACGAGCAGTACTTC.

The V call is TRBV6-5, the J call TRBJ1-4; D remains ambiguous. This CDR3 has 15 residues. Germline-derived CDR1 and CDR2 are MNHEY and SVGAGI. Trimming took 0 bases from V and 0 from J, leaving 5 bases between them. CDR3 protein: CASSYSPATNEKLFF. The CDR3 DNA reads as TGTGCCAGCAGTTACTCTCCCGCAACTAATGAAAAACTGTTTTTT.

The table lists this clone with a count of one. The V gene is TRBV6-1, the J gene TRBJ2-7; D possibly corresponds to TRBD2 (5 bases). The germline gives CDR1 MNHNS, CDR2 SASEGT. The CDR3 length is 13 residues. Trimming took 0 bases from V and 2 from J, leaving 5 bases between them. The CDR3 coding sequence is TGTGCCAGCAGTGAAGCGAGGGCCTACGAGCAGTACTTC. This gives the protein CASSEARAYEQYF.

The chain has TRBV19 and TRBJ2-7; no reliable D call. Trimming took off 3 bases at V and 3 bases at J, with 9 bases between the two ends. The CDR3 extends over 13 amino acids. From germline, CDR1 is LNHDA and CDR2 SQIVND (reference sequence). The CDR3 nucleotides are TGTGCCAGTAGTATCCAGGTTAACTACGAGCAGTACTTC. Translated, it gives CASSIQVNYEQYF.

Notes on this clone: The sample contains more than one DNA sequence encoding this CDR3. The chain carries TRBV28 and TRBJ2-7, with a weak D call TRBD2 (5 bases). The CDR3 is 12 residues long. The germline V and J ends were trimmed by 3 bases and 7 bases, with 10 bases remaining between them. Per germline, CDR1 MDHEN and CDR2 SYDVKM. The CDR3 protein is CASSFRGGEQYF. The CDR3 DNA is TGTGCCAGCAGTTTCCGGGGTGGGGAGCAGTACTTC.